These 23 T cell receptor beta chains were all obtained from the same sample, sequenced in a study of T cell clonality in common variable immunodeficiency. Antigens for these TCRs are unknown. Study results and caveats: Fewer deletions and N-nucleotide insertions were reportedly seen in common variable immunodeficiency TCR beta sequences.

Here immunoSEQ multiplex PCR was the method, and the copy in TCRdb shows in-frame clones only, minus some. The table records about 28,000 clones without singletons, the ten largest covering approximately 3%. Specimen: peripheral blood mononuclear cells. The source of these receptors is a human donor with common variable immunodeficiency.

In the case of this clone: The read terminates 3 residues before the CDR3 end, so the remaining end is supplied by the germline J gene. This chain links TRBV18 with TRBJ2-1; 9 bases fit TRBD2. Germline CDR1 and CDR2: KGHSH and LQKENI. This CDR3 contains 18 residues. The ends lost 1 base at V and 7 bases at J; junction bases unmatched: 14. The CDR3 DNA, read in part, is TGTGCCAGCTCACCACTCCGGATTAATAGCGGGAGTCGTAATGAG. Encoded protein: CASSPLRINSGSRNE. The entire CDR3 is CASSPLRINSGSRNEQFF.

This clone showed up just a few times. The read is 3 residues too short to cover the CDR3 end, so that end is filled in from the germline J gene. This chain uses TRBV6-4 with TRBJ1-4; D ambiguous. The CDR3 extends over 17 amino acids. V lost 6 bases and J lost 8, with 25 bases in between. Germline V gene lookup returns CDR1 MRHNA and CDR2 SNTAGT. The CDR3 spells CASSDGLFTEAKEKLFF. CDR3 DNA, as far as it was read: TGTGCCAGCAGCGACGGCCTATTCACAGAAGCAAAGGAAAAA.

By share of the sample, this clone is medium-sized (0.01 to 0.1%). The read terminates 3 residues ahead of where the CDR3 ends, so the germline J gene completes it. V and J are TRBV4-1 and TRBJ1-4; TRBD1 is a possible D gene (6 bases). CDR1 is MGHRA, CDR2 YSYEKL, per germline. The CDR3 sequence is 12 residues long. Partial CDR3 DNA: TGCGCCAGCAGCCCATCACAGGGTAAA. Encoded protein: CASSPSQGK. The whole CDR3 protein reads CASSPSQGKLFF.

This clone was observed at least ten times. The CDR3 end lies 3 residues beyond the end of the read and is filled in from the germline J gene. The V gene is TRBV29-1, the J gene TRBJ2-5, with TRBD1 matching 7 bases. CDR1 and CDR2 from the germline V gene are SQVTM and ANQGSEA. The CDR3 loop spans 13 amino acids. V gave up 4 bases and J gave up 4 bases; unmatched junction bases: 6. CDR3 residues: CSVATGVGETQYF. CDR3 DNA, as far as it was read: TGCAGCGTTGCTACAGGGGTGGGAGAGACC.

This clone was seen repeatedly, ten times or more. Coverage ceases 3 residues before the CDR3 finishes, and the germline J gene fills in the end. J is TRBJ1-1 and V is TRBV29-1, with D possibly TRBD1 on 6 matching bases. The ends were cut back, 7 bases at V and 7 bases at J, with 16 bases in the middle. The CDR3 is 12 residues long. CDR1 and CDR2 (germline): SQVTM, ANQGSEA. CDR3 residues: CSAWTEEVEAFF. The covered CDR3 bases are TGCAGCGCGTGGACAGAAGAAGTTGAA.

Remarks on this clone: The read is 3 residues too short to cover the CDR3 end, so that end is filled in from the germline J gene. The chain links TRBV7-9 to TRBJ2-5; a weak D match, TRBD1 (6 bases). The CDR3 runs to 15 residues. V lost 1 base and J lost 6, with 15 bases in between. CDR1 is SEHNR and CDR2 is FQNEAQ in the germline V gene (reference sequence). CDR3 bases read: TGTGCCAGCAGCTTAGGGGAGACAGGCAATCAGACC. Translating it yields CASSLGETGNQT. The whole CDR3 sequence reads CASSLGETGNQTQYF.

This clone was recorded at least ten times. The missing CDR3 end, 3 residues past where the read stops, is filled in from the germline J gene. This sequence joins TRBV2 and TRBJ1-4; TRBD1 might be the D (5 bases). CDR1 and CDR2 from the germline V gene are SNHLY and FYNNEI. The length of the CDR3 is 16 residues. V dropped 6 bases and J dropped 0 bases, with 14 bases sitting between them. CDR3 bases read: TGTGCCAGCAGGGGAGCATGGGGGGCAACTAATGAAAAA. It specifies CASRGAWGATNEK. The whole CDR3 protein reads CASRGAWGATNEKLFF.

This clone has a count of ten or more. From the germline J gene comes the end of the CDR3, since the read stops 3 residues before it. The J gene is TRBJ2-7, the V gene TRBV15, with 7 positions matching TRBD1. Germline V gives CDR1 LNHNV, CDR2 YYDKDF (reference sequence). The CDR3 is 15 amino acids. Trimming at V came to 0 bases and at J to 2 bases, leaving 4 bases not matched to a gene. CDR3 DNA, as far as it was read: TGTGCCACCAGCAGAGAGAGGGGGCTAGCCTACGAG. This codes for CATSRERGLAYE. The CDR3 in full is CATSRERGLAYEQYF.

About this clone: The CDR3 end is not reached by the read, which stops 3 residues before it; the germline J gene fills it in. The chain couples TRBV7-2 to TRBJ2-5; tentative D call: TRBD2 (5 bases). V gave up 5 bases and J gave up 5 bases, with 12 bases separating them. Germline V CDR1 and CDR2: SGHTA, FQGNSA. The CDR3 is 13 residues long. This CDR3 is CASSPRTGETQYF. CDR3 DNA, as far as it was read: TGTGCCAGCAGCCCCCGGACGGGGGAGACC. The full variable domain, in which reference TRBV7-2 and TRBJ2-5 provide the parts outside the CDR3, is GAGVSQSPSNKVTEKGKDVELRCDPISGHTALYWYRQSLGQGLEFLIYFQGNSAPDKSGLPSDRFSAERTGGSVSTLTIQRTQQEDSAVYLCASSPRTGETQYFGPGTRLLVL.

In this sample, this clone turned up a few times. The CDR3 end is not reached by the read, which stops 3 residues before it; the germline J gene fills it in. This rearrangement joins TRBV30 to TRBJ2-1, with 13 bases lining up with TRBD2. CDR1 is GTSNPN, CDR2 SVGIG, per germline (reference sequence). This CDR3 has 17 residues. The junction had 6 bases not matched to a gene; V was cut back by 1 base and J by 3 bases. The CDR3 protein is CAWSARGLAGYYNEQFF. The CDR3 DNA, read in part, is TGTGCCTGGAGTGCCCGGGGACTAGCGGGATACTACAATGAG.

This clone showed up many times. Read coverage stops 3 residues before the CDR3 terminus; the germline J gene supplies the remainder. This chain uses TRBV5-6 with TRBJ1-1; D unresolved. V was clipped by 8 bases and J by 4 bases, with 15 bases between them. Germline V gives CDR1 SGHDT, CDR2 YYEEEE. The CDR3 runs to 13 residues. CDR3 protein: CASLGQETTEAFF. The covered CDR3 bases are TGTGCCAGTCTTGGCCAGGAAACCACTGAA.

This clone showed up many times. The read gets to within 3 residues of the CDR3 end, and the germline J gene fills in the rest. The chain combines TRBV2 with TRBJ2-2; 8 bases line up with TRBD2. V dropped 5 bases and J dropped 6; count of bases not matched to a gene: 2. This CDR3 has 13 amino acids. Looked up from germline, CDR1 is SNHLY and CDR2 is FYNNEI. The CDR3 reads CASSREGAGELFF. Incomplete CDR3 DNA: TGTGCCAGCAGTCGGGAGGGGGCCGGGGAG.

Notes on this clone: The read halts 3 residues ahead of the CDR3 end, with the missing end drawn from the germline J gene. This chain connects TRBV20-1 to TRBJ2-5; 10 bases are a match to TRBD2. CDR3 size: 21 residues. Trimming cost V 1 base and J 5 bases; bases outside gene matches: 25. Germline assignment: CDR1 DFQATT and CDR2 SNEGSKA (reference sequence). This CDR3 is CSARGRPTLAGVLFGRETQYF. The part of the CDR3 DNA that was read is TGCAGTGCTAGAGGCCGCCCTACTCTAGCGGGAGTGTTGTTCGGTAGGGAGACC.

This clone was seen repeatedly, ten times or more. The missing CDR3 end, 3 residues past where the read stops, is filled in from the germline J gene. This chain uses TRBV20-1 with TRBJ2-7, with TRBD2 matching over 7 bases. This CDR3 comprises 14 residues. J lost 1 base, V lost 6 bases, and 9 bases had no gene match. Germline CDR1 is DFQATT and CDR2 is SNEGSKA (reference sequence). The DNA read from the CDR3 is TGCAGTGCCAGCGGGATGCTAGTGTCCTACGAG. This sequence encodes CSASGMLVSYE. The complete CDR3 reads CSASGMLVSYEQYF.

This clone is labeled medium-sized. The sequenced fragment ends 3 residues before the CDR3 boundary, so the rest is inferred from the germline J gene. V and J are TRBV20-1 and TRBJ2-5; 9 bases are a match to TRBD2. This CDR3 is built from 15 residues. CDR1 is DFQATT, CDR2 SNEGSKA, per germline (reference sequence). Losses at the gene ends were 2 bases for V and 5 bases for J; bases not matched to a gene: 9. The covered CDR3 bases are TGCAGTGCTAGACCTCATAGCGGGAGTTGGGAGACC. Protein: CSARPHSGSWET. From start to end, the CDR3 is CSARPHSGSWETQYF.

This clone was detected a few times. The CDR3 end is not reached by the read, which stops 3 residues before it; the germline J gene fills it in. The chain recombines TRBV19 with TRBJ1-5, with a weak D call TRBD1 (6 bases). The CDR3 contains 15 residues. Germline V lookup: CDR1 LNHDA, CDR2 SQIVND (reference sequence). V lost 3 bases and J 3 bases, leaving 12 bases between the germline ends. This CDR3 reads CASSIRTVANQPQHF. The sequenced CDR3 bases are TGTGCCAGTAGTATTAGGACAGTCGCCAATCAGCCC.

This clone was picked up many times. The CDR3 is cut off 3 residues early in the read; its end comes from the germline J gene. J is TRBJ2-7 and V is TRBV19; maybe TRBD2 (6 bases). The CDR3 has 16 residues. Per the germline V gene, CDR1 is LNHDA and CDR2 is SQIVND (reference sequence). Between the trimmed V and J ends, which lost 0 bases and 1 base, there was a span of 13 bases. CDR3 bases read: TGTGCCAGTAGTATAGATTGGACTACAAATTCCTACGAG. Residues: CASSIDWTTNSYE. The CDR3 as a whole reads CASSIDWTTNSYEQYF.

In this sample, this clone turned up many times. The CDR3 DNA, read in part, is TGCGCCAGCAGCCAAGTCCCAAGCGGGACCTACAATGAG. It encodes CASSQVPSGTYNE. The whole CDR3 reads CASSQVPSGTYNEQFF. The chain employs TRBV4-1 and TRBJ2-1; 7 bases are shared with TRBD2. The read terminates 3 residues ahead of where the CDR3 ends, so the germline J gene completes it. J was trimmed by 2 bases and V by 1 base; bases with no gene match: 5. Germline CDR1 is MGHRA and CDR2 is YSYEKL. This CDR3 is 16 amino acids long.

As concerns this clone: The read ends 3 residues shy of where the CDR3 ends; the end is completed using the germline J gene. The chain couples TRBV20-1 to TRBJ2-1, with 13 bases lining up with TRBD2. The CDR3 is made up of 14 amino acids. The germline CDR1 and CDR2 sequences are DFQATT and SNEGSKA (reference sequence). V trimming: 6 bases; J trimming: 4 bases; junction bases outside the gene matches: 3. CDR3 region: CSARLAGGYNEQFF. The CDR3 bases that were read are TGCAGTGCCAGACTAGCGGGAGGTTACAATGAG.

Notes on this clone: The missing CDR3 end, 3 residues past where the read stops, is filled in from the germline J gene. The V and J genes are TRBV5-4 and TRBJ2-7; TRBD1 matches at 11 bases. Germline V CDR1 and CDR2: SGHNT, YYREEE (reference sequence). The V and J ends lost 3 bases and 4 bases, in that order; junction bases with no gene match: 6. The length of the CDR3 is 15 residues. The DNA read from the CDR3 is TGTGCCAGCAGCTCACGGACAGGGGGCATGTACGAG. This codes for CASSSRTGGMYE. The full CDR3 protein is CASSSRTGGMYEQYF.

This clone was seen a handful of times. The CDR3 end is not reached by the read, which stops 3 residues before it; the germline J gene fills it in. The V call is TRBV7-6, the J call TRBJ2-5; 9 nucleotides match TRBD2. Losses at the gene ends were 2 bases for V and 2 bases for J; bases not matched to a gene: 0. This CDR3 contains 14 residues. Per the germline V gene, CDR1 is SGHVS and CDR2 is FNYEAQ. The CDR3 sequence is CASSLLAGQETQYF. CDR3 DNA (partial): TGTGCCAGCAGCTTACTAGCGGGGCAAGAGACC.

This clone was recorded many times. With the read ending 3 residues before the CDR3 end, the germline J gene is used to fill in that end. The chain carries TRBV5-1 and TRBJ2-3; D is perhaps TRBD1 (5 bases). Germline CDR1 SGHRS, CDR2 YFSETQ. The CDR3 totals 15 residues. Between the trimmed V and J ends, which lost 4 bases and 0 bases, there was a span of 12 bases. The CDR3 is CASSQDSPSTDTQYF. The covered CDR3 bases are TGCGCCAGCAGCCAAGACAGCCCCAGCACAGATACG.

This clone is medium-sized (0.01 to 0.1%) in the sample. The CDR3 here is CASNFPSGTGAEQYF. Partial CDR3 DNA: TGTGCCAGCAACTTCCCAAGCGGGACAGGGGCCGAG. The rearrangement joins TRBV2 to TRBJ2-7, with 10 bases aligning to TRBD1. The CDR3 end falls 3 residues outside the read, so it is completed with the germline J gene. The CDR3 sequence is 15 residues long. The junction had 12 bases not matched to a gene; V was cut back by 7 bases and J by 6 bases. From germline, CDR1 is SNHLY and CDR2 FYNNEI. Complete variable domain (other parts from reference TRBV2 and TRBJ2-7): EPEVTQTPSHQVTQMGQEVILRCVPISNHLYFYWYRQILGQKVEFLVSFYNNEISEKSEIFDDQFSVERPDGSNFTLKIRSTKLEDSAMYFCASNFPSGTGAEQYFGPGTRLTVT.